This entry describes one T cell receptor (beta chain). The antigen remains undetermined. Germline assignment: CDR1 SGHDT and CDR2 YYEEEE. Germline trimming cut 4 bases from V and 6 bases from J; bases unmatched to any gene: 10. CDR3 length: 16 amino acids. The sample is drawn from a study of beta chain features in type 1 diabetes. Study overall: Examination of sorted cells across all samples involved 100 million or so cells. Whole-study results and caveats: All four CD4+ subsets from Type 1 diabetes patients carried moderately but significantly shorter TCRB CDR3s.

Sequencing targeted expressed TCRB transcripts, as all isolated RNA had been reverse transcribed. TCRdb keeps only in-frame clones here, not all; method: immunoSEQ multiplex PCR. The sample has around 240,000 clones; around 15% are singletons. The origin of this receptor is a young man with type 1 diabetes. Sequenced: naive CD4+ T cells from blood. J is TRBJ2-3 and V is TRBV5-6; 11 nucleotides agree with TRBD2. The CDR3 loop is CASSNIAGGPTDTQYF. The CDR3 DNA reads TGTGCCAGCAGCAACATAGCGGGAGGGCCTACTGATACGCAGTATTTT. The full variable domain, rest sourced from reference TRBV5-6 and TRBJ2-3, is DAGVTQSPTHLIKTRGQQVTLRCSPKSGHDTVSWYQQALGQGPQFIFQYYEEEERQRGNFPDRFSGHQFPNYSSELNVNALLLGDSALYLCASSNIAGGPTDTQYFGPGTRLTVL.